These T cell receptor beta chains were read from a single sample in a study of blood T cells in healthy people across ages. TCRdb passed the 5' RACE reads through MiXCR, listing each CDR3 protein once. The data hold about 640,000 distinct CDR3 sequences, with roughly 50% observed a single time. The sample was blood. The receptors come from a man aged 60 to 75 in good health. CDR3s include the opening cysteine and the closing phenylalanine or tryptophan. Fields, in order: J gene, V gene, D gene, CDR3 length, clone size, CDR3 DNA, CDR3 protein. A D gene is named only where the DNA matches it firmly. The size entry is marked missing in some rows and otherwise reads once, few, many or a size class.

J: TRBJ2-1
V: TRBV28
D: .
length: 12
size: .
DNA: TGTGCCAGCAGTCTACAGAGATCGGAGCAGTTCTTC
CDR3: CASSLQRSEQFF

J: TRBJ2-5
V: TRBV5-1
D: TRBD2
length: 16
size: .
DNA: TGCGCCAGCAGTTTACAGACTAGCGGGGGTGAAGAGACCCAGTACTTC
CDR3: CASSLQTSGGEETQYF

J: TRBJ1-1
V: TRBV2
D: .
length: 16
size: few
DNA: TGTGCCAGCAGTGGAAGAAGGGGGAACCCGAACACTGAAGCTTTCTTT
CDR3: CASSGRRGNPNTEAFF

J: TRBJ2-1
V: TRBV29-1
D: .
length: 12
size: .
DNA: TGCAGCGTTGAAGGAGGGGCCGGTGAGCAGTTCTTC
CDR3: CSVEGGAGEQFF

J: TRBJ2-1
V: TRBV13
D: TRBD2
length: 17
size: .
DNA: TGTGCCAGCAGCTTAGCCTCCGGGACTAGCGGACTTCATGAGCAGTTCTTC
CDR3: CASSLASGTSGLHEQFF

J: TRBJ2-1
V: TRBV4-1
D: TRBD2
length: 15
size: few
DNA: TGCGCCAGCAGCCAAGATTTAGCGGGGAGGGATGAGCAGTTCTTC
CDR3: CASSQDLAGRDEQFF

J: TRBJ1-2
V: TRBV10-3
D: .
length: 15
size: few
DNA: TGTGCCATCCCCTCAGGGGCGGCAGTTGACTATGGCTACACCTTC
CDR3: CAIPSGAAVDYGYTF

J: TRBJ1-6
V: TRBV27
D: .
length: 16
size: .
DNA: TGCGCCAGCACCAAGATCGGGGATGAAGGGAATTCACCCCTCCACTTT
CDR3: CASTKIGDEGNSPLHF

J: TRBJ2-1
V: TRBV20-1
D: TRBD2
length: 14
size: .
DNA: TGCAGTGCTAGGTGGCATGGGGGGGGAAATGAGCAGTTCTTC
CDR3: CSARWHGGGNEQFF

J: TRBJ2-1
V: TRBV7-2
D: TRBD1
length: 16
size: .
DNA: TGTGCCAGCAGCTTAGTCGGGACAGATATCTACAATGAGCAGTTCTTC
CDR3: CASSLVGTDIYNEQFF

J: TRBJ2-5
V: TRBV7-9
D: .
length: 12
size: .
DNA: TGTGCCAGTTTTTCCAACCAAGAGACCCAGTACTTC
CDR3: CASFSNQETQYF

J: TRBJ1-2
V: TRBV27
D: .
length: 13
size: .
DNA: TGTGCCAGCAGTACCTCGGCCCAGCCGGGCTACACCTTC
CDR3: CASSTSAQPGYTF

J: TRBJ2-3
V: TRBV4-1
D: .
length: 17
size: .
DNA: TGCGCCAGCAGCCAGGCCCCGGCAGGGGTGGTGACAGATACGCAGTATTTT
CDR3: CASSQAPAGVVTDTQYF

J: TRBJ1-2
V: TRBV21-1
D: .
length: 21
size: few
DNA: TGTGCCAGCAGCAAAGAGGAAGGGAATGGGACAGGAAGGTTAAGGACCTATGGCTACACCTTC
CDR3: CASSKEEGNGTGRLRTYGYTF

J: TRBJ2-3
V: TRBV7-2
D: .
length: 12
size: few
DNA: TGTGCCAGCAGCTTTAGTGTTGATACGCAGTATTTT
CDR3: CASSFSVDTQYF

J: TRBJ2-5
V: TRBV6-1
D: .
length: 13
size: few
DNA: TGTGCCAGCAGCTTGGGGTCCCTAGAGACCCAGTACTTC
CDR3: CASSLGSLETQYF

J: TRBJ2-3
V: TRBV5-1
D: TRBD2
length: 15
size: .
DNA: TGCGCCAGCAGCTTAGATGGGACTAGCGACGATACGCAGTATTTT
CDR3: CASSLDGTSDDTQYF

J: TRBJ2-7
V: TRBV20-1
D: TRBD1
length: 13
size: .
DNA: TGCAGTGCCTTGGCGGGACAGGGACACGAGCAGTACTTC
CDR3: CSALAGQGHEQYF

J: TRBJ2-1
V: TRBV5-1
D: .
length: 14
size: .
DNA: TGCGCCAGCAGCGAGGGGCCCTCCTACGATGAGCAGTTCTTC
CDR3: CASSEGPSYDEQFF

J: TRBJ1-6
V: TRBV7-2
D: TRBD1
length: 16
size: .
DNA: TGTGCCAGCAACTTACTTTGGCGGACAGGGGGTTCACCCCTCCACTTT
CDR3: CASNLLWRTGGSPLHF

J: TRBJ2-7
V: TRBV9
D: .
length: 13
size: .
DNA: TGTGCCAGCAGCGTAGGTGTCAGTTGGGAGCAGTACTTC
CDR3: CASSVGVSWEQYF

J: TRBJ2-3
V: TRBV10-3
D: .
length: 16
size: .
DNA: TGTGCCATCAGTGACTTTACACACGGAAGCACAGATACGCAGTATTTT
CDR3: CAISDFTHGSTDTQYF

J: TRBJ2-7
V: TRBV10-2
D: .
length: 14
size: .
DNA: TGCGCCAGCAGTGAGGGGGGAGAGGGCTACGAGCAGTACTTC
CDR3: CASSEGGEGYEQYF

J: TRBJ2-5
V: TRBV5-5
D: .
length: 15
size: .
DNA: TGTGCCAGCAGCTTGGGGCTCAACTACCAAGAGACCCAGTACTTC
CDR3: CASSLGLNYQETQYF

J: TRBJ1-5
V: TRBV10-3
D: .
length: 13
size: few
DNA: TGTGCCATCAGGCAGGGGTTCAATCAGCCCCAGCATTTT
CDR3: CAIRQGFNQPQHF

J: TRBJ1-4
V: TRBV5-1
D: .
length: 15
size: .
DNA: TGCGCCAGCAGCCAGGAGGGGCGGACTAATGAAAAACTGTTTTTT
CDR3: CASSQEGRTNEKLFF

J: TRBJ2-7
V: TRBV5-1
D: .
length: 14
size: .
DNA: TGCGCCAGCAGCCCTAACTCCAGGGCCTACGAGCAGTACTTC
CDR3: CASSPNSRAYEQYF

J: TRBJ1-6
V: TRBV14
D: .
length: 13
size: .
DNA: TGTGCCAGCAGCCCTCGGACTGGTTCACCCCTCCACTTT
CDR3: CASSPRTGSPLHF

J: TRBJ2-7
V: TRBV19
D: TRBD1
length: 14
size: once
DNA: TGTGCCAGTAGTATCGCGGGACAGGGCTACGAGCAGTACTTC
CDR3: CASSIAGQGYEQYF

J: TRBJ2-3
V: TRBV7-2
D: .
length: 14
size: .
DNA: TGTGCCAGCAGAGGCCGGGTGGGCACAGATACGCAGTATTTT
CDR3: CASRGRVGTDTQYF

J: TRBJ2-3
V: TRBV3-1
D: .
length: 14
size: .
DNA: TGTGCCAGCAGCCAAGCACCGAGTTGGGAGACGCAGTATTTT
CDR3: CASSQAPSWETQYF

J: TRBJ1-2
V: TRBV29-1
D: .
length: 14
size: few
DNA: TGCAGCGTTGAAGCCCCAGGACAAATCTATGGCTACACCTTC
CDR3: CSVEAPGQIYGYTF

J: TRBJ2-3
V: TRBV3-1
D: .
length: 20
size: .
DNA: TGTGCCAGCAGCCAAGAGACAGGTGCGGGGACCCTGAAAAGCACAGATACGCAGTATTTT
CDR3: CASSQETGAGTLKSTDTQYF

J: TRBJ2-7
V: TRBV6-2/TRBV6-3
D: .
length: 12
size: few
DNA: TGTGCCAGCAGTTATAGGTGGGGCGAGCAGTACTTC
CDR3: CASSYRWGEQYF

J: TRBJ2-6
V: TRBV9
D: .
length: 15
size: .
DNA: TGTGCCAGCAGCGTAGACCTCTCTGGGGCCAACGTCCTGACTTTC
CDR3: CASSVDLSGANVLTF

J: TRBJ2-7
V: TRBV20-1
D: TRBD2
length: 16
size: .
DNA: TGCAGTGCCCCCGACAAACTAGCGGGGGGGCCCGACGAGCAGTACTTC
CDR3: CSAPDKLAGGPDEQYF

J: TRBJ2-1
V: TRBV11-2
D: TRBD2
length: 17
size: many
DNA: TGTGCCAGCAGCTTATCCCCGGGGCGGGGGGGGTACAATGAGCAGTTCTTC
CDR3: CASSLSPGRGGYNEQFF

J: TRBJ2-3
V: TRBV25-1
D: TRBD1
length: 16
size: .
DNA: TGTGCCAGCAGTGAATCCCCGACAGGGGGGTGGGATACGCAGTATTTT
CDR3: CASSESPTGGWDTQYF

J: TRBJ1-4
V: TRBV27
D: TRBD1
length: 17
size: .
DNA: TGTGCCAGCAGCCCAACGGCTGACAGGGTTTTTAATGAAAAACTGTTTTTT
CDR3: CASSPTADRVFNEKLFF

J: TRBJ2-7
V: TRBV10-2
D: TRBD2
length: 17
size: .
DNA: TGCGCCAGCAGTGAGAGTCGATTGGTAGCGGGGGTAGATGAGCAGTACTTC
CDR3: CASSESRLVAGVDEQYF

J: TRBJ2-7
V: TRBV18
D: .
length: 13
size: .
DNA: TGTGCCAGCTCTTACCGGACCCTTGGCGAGCAGTACTTC
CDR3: CASSYRTLGEQYF

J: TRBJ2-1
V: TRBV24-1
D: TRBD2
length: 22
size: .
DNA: TGTGCCACCAGTGATTCCTCCCCCGGGACTAGCGGGCCACCCAGCTCCTACAATGAGCAGTTCTTC
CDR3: CATSDSSPGTSGPPSSYNEQFF

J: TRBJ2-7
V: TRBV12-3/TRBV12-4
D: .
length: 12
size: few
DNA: TGTGCCAGCAGTTACAGGGTTGGCGAGCAGTACTTC
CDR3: CASSYRVGEQYF

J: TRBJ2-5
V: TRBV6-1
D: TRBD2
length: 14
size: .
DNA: TGTGCCAGCTCTAGCGGGGGGTTCATTGGGACCCAGTACTTC
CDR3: CASSSGGFIGTQYF

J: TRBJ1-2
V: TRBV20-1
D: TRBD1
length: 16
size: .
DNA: TGCAGTGCTGGATCAGGACAGGGGGCGCAGGGCTCTGGCTACACCTTC
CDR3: CSAGSGQGAQGSGYTF

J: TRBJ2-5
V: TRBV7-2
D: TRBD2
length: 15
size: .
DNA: TGTGCCAGCAGCTTAGAGCCAGCGGGGGGAGAGACCCAGTACTTC
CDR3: CASSLEPAGGETQYF

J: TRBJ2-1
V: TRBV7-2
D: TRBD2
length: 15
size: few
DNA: TGTGCCATCTCTTTAGGCCCGGGGGGGTACAATGAGCAGTTCTTC
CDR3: CAISLGPGGYNEQFF

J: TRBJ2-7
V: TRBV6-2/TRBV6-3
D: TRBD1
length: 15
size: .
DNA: TGTGCCAGCAGTACGACAGGGGGCGCATCCTACGAGCAGTACTTC
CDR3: CASSTTGGASYEQYF

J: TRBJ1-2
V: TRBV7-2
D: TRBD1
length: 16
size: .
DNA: TGTGCCAGCAGCTTCGGGCGGACAGGGGCTAGCTATGGCTACACCTTC
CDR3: CASSFGRTGASYGYTF

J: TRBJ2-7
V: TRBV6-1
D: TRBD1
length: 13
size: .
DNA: TGTGCCAGCAATTACAGGGGTGGCTACGAGCAGTACTTC
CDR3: CASNYRGGYEQYF

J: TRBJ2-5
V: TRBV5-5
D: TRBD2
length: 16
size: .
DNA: TGTGCCAGCAGCCTTCGAGCGGGGATGATCCAAGAGACCCAGTACTTC
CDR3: CASSLRAGMIQETQYF

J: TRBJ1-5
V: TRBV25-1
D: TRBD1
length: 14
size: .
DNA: TGTGCCAGCAGTGGAGGGACAGGTAATCAGCCCCAGCATTTT
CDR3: CASSGGTGNQPQHF

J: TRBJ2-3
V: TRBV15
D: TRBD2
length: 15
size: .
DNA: TGTGCCACCAGCAGTCAGCGGGGGGGCGCAGATACGCAGTATTTT
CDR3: CATSSQRGGADTQYF

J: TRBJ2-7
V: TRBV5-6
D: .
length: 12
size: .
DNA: TGTGCCAGCAGCTTTTCACAGTACGAGCAGTACTTC
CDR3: CASSFSQYEQYF

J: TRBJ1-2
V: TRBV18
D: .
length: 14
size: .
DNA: TGTGCCAGCTCACCAGACAGGTCTGTCTATGGCTACACCTTC
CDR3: CASSPDRSVYGYTF

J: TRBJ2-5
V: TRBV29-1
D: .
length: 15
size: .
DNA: TGCAGCGTTCTGTTGGCCGTATCCTTCCAGGAGACCCAGTACTTC
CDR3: CSVLLAVSFQETQYF

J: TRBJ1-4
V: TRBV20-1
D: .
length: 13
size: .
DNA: TGCAGTGCTAGAGATCTGGGTAGTGAAAAACTGTTTTTT
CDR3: CSARDLGSEKLFF

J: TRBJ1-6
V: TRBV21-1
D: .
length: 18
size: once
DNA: TGTGCCAGCAGCCTTCGGGACAGGGATAGCTCCTATAATTCACCCCTCCACTTT
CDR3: CASSLRDRDSSYNSPLHF

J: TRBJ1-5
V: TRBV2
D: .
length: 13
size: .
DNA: TGTGCCAGCGGCCAAGGGACGACTCAGCCCCAGCATTTT
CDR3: CASGQGTTQPQHF

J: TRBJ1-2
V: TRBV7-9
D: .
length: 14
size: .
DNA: TGTGCCAGCAGCGTATCTGCTGCTAACTATGGCTACACCTTC
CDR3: CASSVSAANYGYTF